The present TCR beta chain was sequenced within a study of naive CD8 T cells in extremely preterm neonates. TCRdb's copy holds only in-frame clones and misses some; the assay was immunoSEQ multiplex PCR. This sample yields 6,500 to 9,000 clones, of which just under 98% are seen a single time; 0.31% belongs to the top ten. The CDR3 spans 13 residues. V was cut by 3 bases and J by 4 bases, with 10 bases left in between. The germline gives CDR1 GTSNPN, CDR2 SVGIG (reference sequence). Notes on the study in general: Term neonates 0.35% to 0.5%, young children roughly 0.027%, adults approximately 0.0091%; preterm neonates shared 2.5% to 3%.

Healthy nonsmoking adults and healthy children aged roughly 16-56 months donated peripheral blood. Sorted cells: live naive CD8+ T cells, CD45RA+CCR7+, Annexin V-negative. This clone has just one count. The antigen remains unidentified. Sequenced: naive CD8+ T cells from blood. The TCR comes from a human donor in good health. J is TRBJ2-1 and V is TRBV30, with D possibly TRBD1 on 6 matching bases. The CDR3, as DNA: TGTGCCTGGAGGTTGACAGGATACAATGAGCAGTTCTTC. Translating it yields CAWRLTGYNEQFF.